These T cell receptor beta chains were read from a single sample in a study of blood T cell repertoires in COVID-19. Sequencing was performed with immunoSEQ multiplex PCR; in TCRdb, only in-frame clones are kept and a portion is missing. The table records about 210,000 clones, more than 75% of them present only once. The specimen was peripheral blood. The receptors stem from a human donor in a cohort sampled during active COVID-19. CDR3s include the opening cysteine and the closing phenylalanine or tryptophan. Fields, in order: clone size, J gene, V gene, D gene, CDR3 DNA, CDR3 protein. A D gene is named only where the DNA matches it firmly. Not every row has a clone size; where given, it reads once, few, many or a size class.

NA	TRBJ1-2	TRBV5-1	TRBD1	TGCGCCAGCAGCCTATGGACAGGGTCGGGTGGCTACACCTTC	CASSLWTGSGGYTF
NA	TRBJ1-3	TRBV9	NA	TGTGCCAGCAGCTCAAGTCCGGACACCCGGAGCTCTGGAAACACCATATATTTT	CASSSSPDTRSSGNTIYF
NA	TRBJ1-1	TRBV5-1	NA	TGCGCCAGCAGCTTGGTTCCAGGGGATTCGGGAGCTTTCTTT	CASSLVPGDSGAFF
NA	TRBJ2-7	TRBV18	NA	TGTGCCAGCTCACCAGCGGGGACCGTAACCTACGAGCAGTACTTC	CASSPAGTVTYEQYF
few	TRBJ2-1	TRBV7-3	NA	TGTGCCAGCAGCTTAGCCGCGAGGGACAATGAGCAGTTCTTC	CASSLAARDNEQFF
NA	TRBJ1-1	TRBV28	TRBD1	TGTGCCAGCAGTTTCGGCCCTCAGGGGGGCGCTGAAGCTTTCTTT	CASSFGPQGGAEAFF
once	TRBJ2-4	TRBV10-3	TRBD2	TGTGCCATCAGTACCGGGACTAGCGGGGGCCAGTACTTC	CAISTGTSGGQYF
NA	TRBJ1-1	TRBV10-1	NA	TGCGCCAGCAGTGAGACCCCCCCTCGGGGGGGGAACACTGAAGCTTTCTTT	CASSETPPRGGNTEAFF
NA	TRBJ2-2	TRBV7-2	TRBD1	TGTGCCAGCAGGACAGGGGGCGCTCACACCGGGGAGCTGTTTTTT	CASRTGGAHTGELFF
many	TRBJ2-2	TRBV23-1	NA	TGCGCCAGCAGGGTTAATTCGACGGGCACCGGGGAGCTGTTTTTT	CASRVNSTGTGELFF
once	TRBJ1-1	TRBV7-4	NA	TGTGCCAGCAGCTTATGGAGCACTGAAGCTTTCTTT	CASSLWSTEAFF
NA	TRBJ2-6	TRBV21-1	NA	TGTGCCAGCAGCAAAGCCCCCACTGTCTGGCAGGGGGGCTCTGGGGCCAACGTCCTGACTTTC	CASSKAPTVWQGGSGANVLTF
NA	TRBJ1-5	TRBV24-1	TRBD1	TGTGCCACCAGTGATCCTAACAGGGGCGAGGGCAATCAGCCCCAGCATTTT	CATSDPNRGEGNQPQHF
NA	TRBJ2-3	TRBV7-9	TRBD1	TGTGCCAGCAGCCCCCCTCGGACAGGGTACTGGGATACGCAGTATTTT	CASSPPRTGYWDTQYF
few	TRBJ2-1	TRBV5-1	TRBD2	TGCGCCAGCAGCCTTTCCCCCGGGACTAGCGGATACAATGAGCAGTTCTTC	CASSLSPGTSGYNEQFF
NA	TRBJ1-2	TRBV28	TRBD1	TGTGCCAGCAGTAGGAGGACAGGGCTTTATGGTTACACCTTC	CASSRRTGLYGYTF
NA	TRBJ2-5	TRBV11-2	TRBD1	TGTGCCAGCAGCCGGGGACAGAGGGGAACCCAGTACTTC	CASSRGQRGTQYF
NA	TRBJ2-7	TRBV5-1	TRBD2	TGCGCCAGCAGCTTGGCACCGGGACTAGTCACCTACGAGCAGTACTTC	CASSLAPGLVTYEQYF
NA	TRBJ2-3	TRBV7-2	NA	TGTGCCAGCAGCTTACCAGCGGCTAGCACAGATACGCAGTATTTT	CASSLPAASTDTQYF
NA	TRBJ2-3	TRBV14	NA	TGTGCCAGCAGCCACCCTACCCGGACAGATGTAATCACAGATACGCAGTATTTT	CASSHPTRTDVITDTQYF
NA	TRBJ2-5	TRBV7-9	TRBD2	TGTGCCAGCAGCTTAGGGATCAGCGGGGGCGAGACCCAGTACTTC	CASSLGISGGETQYF
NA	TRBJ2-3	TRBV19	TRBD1	TGTGCCAGTAGGCCGGGACAGGGGGCTCGGACAGATACGCAGTATTTT	CASRPGQGARTDTQYF
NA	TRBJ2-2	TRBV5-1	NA	TGCGCCAGCAGCTTGGGGGCGGGCCTTTCCGCCGGGGAGCTGTTTTTT	CASSLGAGLSAGELFF
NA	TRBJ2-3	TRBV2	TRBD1	TGTGCCAGCACCCGGACAGGGATTAACACAGATACGCAGTATTTT	CASTRTGINTDTQYF
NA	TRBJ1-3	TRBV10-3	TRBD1	TGTGCCATCGGGCCGGACAGGGGGCGAGGAAACACCATATATTTT	CAIGPDRGRGNTIYF
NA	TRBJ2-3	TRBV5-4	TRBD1	TGTGCCAGTAACCGCCCACAGGGGGATACGCAGTATTTT	CASNRPQGDTQYF
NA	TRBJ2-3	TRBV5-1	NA	TGCGCCAGCAGCTTTACAGGGTCAGATACGCAGTATTTT	CASSFTGSDTQYF
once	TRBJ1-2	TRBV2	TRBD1	TGTGCCAGCCCCAGGGGGGTGGAGAACTATGGCTACACCTTC	CASPRGVENYGYTF
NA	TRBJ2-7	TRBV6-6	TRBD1	TGTGCCAGCAGTTCGACGGGACAGGGTCACGAGCAGTACTTC	CASSSTGQGHEQYF
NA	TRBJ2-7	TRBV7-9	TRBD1	TGTGCCAGCAGCTACCCCCAGGGGGTTAGTATCTACGAGCAGTACTTC	CASSYPQGVSIYEQYF
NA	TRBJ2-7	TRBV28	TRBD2	TGTGCCAGCAGGCCTCTAGCGGGAGGGCGCGGCGAGCAGTACTTC	CASRPLAGGRGEQYF
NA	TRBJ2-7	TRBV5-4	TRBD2	TGTGCCAGCAGCTCCGGGAGTAGCGGGTCCTACGAGCAGTACTTC	CASSSGSSGSYEQYF
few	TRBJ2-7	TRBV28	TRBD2	TGTGCCAGCAGTTGGACTAGGTCCTACGAGCAGTACTTC	CASSWTRSYEQYF
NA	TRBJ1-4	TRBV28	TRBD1	TGTGCCAGCAGTCCCTACAGGGGTACTAATGAAAAACTGTTTTTT	CASSPYRGTNEKLFF
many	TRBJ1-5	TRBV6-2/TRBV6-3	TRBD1	TGTGCCAGCAGACCTGGGACAGGGGTAAATCAGCCCCAGCATTTT	CASRPGTGVNQPQHF
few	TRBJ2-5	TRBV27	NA	TGTGCCAGCTTTGCCGGGGAGACCCAGTACTTC	CASFAGETQYF
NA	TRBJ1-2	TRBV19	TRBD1	TGTGCCAGTAGTGCGGGACAGGGGGAAAGGTATGGCTACACCTTC	CASSAGQGERYGYTF
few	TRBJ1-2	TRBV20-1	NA	TGCAGTGCTCGGGTTTATGGCTACACCTTC	CSARVYGYTF
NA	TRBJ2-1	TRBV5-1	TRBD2	TGCGCCAGCAGCTTGCTAGCGGGAGGGATCAATGAGCAGTTCTTC	CASSLLAGGINEQFF
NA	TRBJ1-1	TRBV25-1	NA	TGTGCCAGCAGTGAATCGGGGACTGAAGCTTTCTTT	CASSESGTEAFF
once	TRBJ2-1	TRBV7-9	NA	TGTGCCAGCAGCACAAACTACAATGAGCAGTTCTTC	CASSTNYNEQFF
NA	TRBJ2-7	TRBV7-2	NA	TGTGCCAGCAGCTCCCCAGGCAGGTACGAGCAGTACTTC	CASSSPGRYEQYF
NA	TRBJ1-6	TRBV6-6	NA	TGTGCCAGCAGCGGCGGGGGTAATTCACCCCTCCACTTT	CASSGGGNSPLHF
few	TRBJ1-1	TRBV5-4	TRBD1	TGTGCCAGCAGCTTCCAGGGACAGCCATACACTGAAGCTTTCTTT	CASSFQGQPYTEAFF
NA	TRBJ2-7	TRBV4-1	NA	TGCGCCAGCAGCCCCCTCGGAACTGGCGGGGACCTATGGGAGCAGTACTTC	CASSPLGTGGDLWEQYF
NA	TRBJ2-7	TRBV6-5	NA	TGTGCCAGCGCACGGGACACCAGGGTGTACGAGCAGTACTTC	CASARDTRVYEQYF